This paragraph covers one TCR beta chain sequence. Its specific antigen is unknown. Base qualities were left out, and no much larger clone turns up one base away. Interpreted using the paper, the time point label stands for: newly diagnosed GD, antithyroid drugs for less than 3 months. For both TCR sequencing and RNA sequencing, RNA was extracted from PBMCs using TRIzol. The diagnosis of Graves' disease followed American Thyroid Association guidelines. Patients were recruited from an endocrinology department in Xi'an, China. From each patient, around 9 milliliters of peripheral blood was collected into an EDTA anticoagulant tube. Ficoll Paque Plus density gradient separation was used to isolate PBMCs, and no further T cell sorting was done. An Agilent 2100 Bioanalyzer and agarose gel were used to assess RNA quality, and a NanoDrop 2000 was used to measure RNA concentration. The CDR3, from cysteine to phenylalanine, totals 15 residues. Only the CDR3 DNA stays, 45 bases, in frame from base 1. Germline trimming: 1 base from V, 5 bases from J; junction bases outside gene matches: 4. For CDR1 and CDR2, the germline V gene lists SGHTA and FQGNSA.

This specimen comes from a study of regulatory T cells in long-lasting Graves disease (dated by TCRdb to the early 2020s). For the study in its entirety: Antithyroid drugs had been taken for less than 3 months by newly diagnosed Graves' disease patients. Persistent Graves' disease patients were compared with newly diagnosed Graves' disease patients by peripheral blood TCR sequencing and RNA sequencing. The study was registered as a clinical trial and conducted in China. A total of 35 or so samples were covered by TCR sequencing, comprising approximately 13 persistent and approximately 20 newly diagnosed Graves' disease patients.

Findings and caveats that apply to the study as a whole: Peripheral blood alone was examined, since thyroid tissue, which constituted the primary lesion, could not be accessed. Compared with newly diagnosed patients, patients with persistent Graves' disease had lower TCR Shannon entropy and fewer highly expanded clones, which suggests clonal expansion. The authors acknowledged the small sample size as a limitation that may reduce accuracy. TRBV28, TRBJ1-2 and TRBJ2-5 were preferentially used in persistent disease, while TRBV20-1 and TRBJ2-1 were favored in newly diagnosed disease. Only the TCR beta chain was sequenced and analyzed. A larger number of public clonotypes was shared among persistent patients (approximately 3,000) than among newly diagnosed patients (approximately 1,000).

Library generation was performed with multiplex PCR. The sequencer was an Illumina HiSeq 4000. TCR beta libraries were built with iRepertoire HTBI primers and Arm-PCR amplification of CDR3 regions. Before sequencing, the PCR products underwent gel purification. The paper's data handling went like this. A total of some 65 TRBV and some 13 TRBJ segments were identified across samples and were used for gene usage analysis of CDR3 amino acid clonotypes. Filtered high-quality paired reads were merged into contigs using COPE and FqMerger. BLAST was used to align contigs to the IMGT TRBV, TRBD and TRBJ reference genes, and CDR3 was defined following IMGT. Any clonotype with a frequency above 0.1% was counted as a highly expanded clone. Shannon entropy served as the measure of repertoire diversity, while the Gini coefficient captured V-J evenness. A clonotype was considered public if more than one individual shared it. The public reads were reprocessed in TCRdb via fastp at Q25 and MiXCR, keeping in-frame beta chains. Each CDR3 protein gets just one entry, which takes the most common genes and DNA from the rows behind it. The V and J calls and clone size come from TCRdb's table, not from the authors' own analysis. For this sample the table gives 350,000 to 550,000 distinct CDR3 sequences, of which about 15% were detected only once. Of the sample, more than 15% falls within the top ten clones.

These same records also appear under a second study, on T cells in Graves' hyperthyroidism and ophthalmopathy. As that second study puts it: Stable Graves' hyperthyroidism was defined as no progression to ophthalmopathy during 18 months of follow-up. Hyperthyroidism patients were newly diagnosed, had a disease duration of under 2 months, and were aged 18 to 65 years. The study excluded patients with uncontrolled infections, other autoimmune diseases, pregnancy or lactation. Diagnoses relied on clinical symptoms, serum thyroxine and TRAb, thyroid ultrasound and orbital computed tomography. A first-round RT-PCR of the TCR CDR3 used the HTBI primer set with the Qiagen OneStep RT-PCR kit. Most expanded thyroid clonotypes (frequency above 0.001) were also detected in blood, a finding suggesting that blood repertoires may reflect thyroid immune responses. A model built on a 13 V-J signature distinguished ophthalmopathy from stable hyperthyroidism, reaching roughly 88% sensitivity and under 84% specificity in cross-validation and 80%/75% in testing. In validation, the model predicted progression to ophthalmopathy a median of about 5.9 months before onset, with 70% to 71% sensitivity and roughly 79% specificity. To identify TCR V-J signatures that set the groups apart, the researchers used a discovery cohort of 90 to 100 patients, made up of about 44 with Graves' ophthalmopathy and 57 with stable Graves' hyperthyroidism. Prospective prediction of ophthalmopathy was tested in an independent validation cohort consisting of 18 to 20 hyperthyroidism patients and some 15 patients who later progressed to ophthalmopathy. The 95 to 100 discovery patients were randomly split 7:3 into training and test sets. Thyroid tissue and blood T-cell repertoires from six or seven Graves' hyperthyroidism patients were also compared in the study. After sampling, hyperthyroidism patients received methimazole starting at 30 mg daily, and ophthalmopathy patients received high-dose intravenous methylprednisolone. The libraries were constructed in a second round of multiplex PCR and then size-selected and purified. Paired-end sequencing of the libraries was performed with 100 bp reads on an Illumina HiSeq2000. SOAPnuke was used to process the raw data, removing reads that contained adapters or uncalled bases, had a mean Phred below 15, or lacked an exact match to the constant primer or identifier. COPE v1.2.5 was used to merge high-quality paired reads, and clonotypes were defined as unique nucleotide sequences. Clonotypes were aligned to IMGT TRBV, TRBD and TRBJ reference segments using MiTCR v1.1. The analysis included only V-J combinations with a frequency above 0.0001, which together covered 99% to 99.2% of the repertoires. A TCS score was defined as the ratio between F50 (clonal expansion) and ExV (chaos), using BLOSUM62-based TCRdist between CDR3 peptides within each V-J. Welch's t-statistics and random forest reduced around 550 V-J features to 13, which were used in a naive Bayes classifier (R e1071). Sample size was not statistically predetermined, and blinding of investigators to group allocation was not performed. The paper reports TCR Vbeta CDR3 sequencing of roughly 140 peripheral blood samples: 43 ophthalmopathy, 70 to 85 hyperthyroidism and approximately 17 progressor patients.

This sequence was found in a woman aged 45 to 65 with Graves disease. Donor details come from another sample of the same person, matched by shared clones. Sequenced material: peripheral blood mononuclear cells (PBMCs), taken at new diagnosis, from a patient treated with antithyroid drugs. The rearrangement combines TRBV7-2 with TRBJ1-5, and TRBD1 matches 8 of the central bases. The CDR3 is CASSLVVTGDQPQHF. In nucleotide form, the sequence is TGTGCCAGCAGCTTAGTAGTGACAGGGGATCAGCCCCAGCATTTT.